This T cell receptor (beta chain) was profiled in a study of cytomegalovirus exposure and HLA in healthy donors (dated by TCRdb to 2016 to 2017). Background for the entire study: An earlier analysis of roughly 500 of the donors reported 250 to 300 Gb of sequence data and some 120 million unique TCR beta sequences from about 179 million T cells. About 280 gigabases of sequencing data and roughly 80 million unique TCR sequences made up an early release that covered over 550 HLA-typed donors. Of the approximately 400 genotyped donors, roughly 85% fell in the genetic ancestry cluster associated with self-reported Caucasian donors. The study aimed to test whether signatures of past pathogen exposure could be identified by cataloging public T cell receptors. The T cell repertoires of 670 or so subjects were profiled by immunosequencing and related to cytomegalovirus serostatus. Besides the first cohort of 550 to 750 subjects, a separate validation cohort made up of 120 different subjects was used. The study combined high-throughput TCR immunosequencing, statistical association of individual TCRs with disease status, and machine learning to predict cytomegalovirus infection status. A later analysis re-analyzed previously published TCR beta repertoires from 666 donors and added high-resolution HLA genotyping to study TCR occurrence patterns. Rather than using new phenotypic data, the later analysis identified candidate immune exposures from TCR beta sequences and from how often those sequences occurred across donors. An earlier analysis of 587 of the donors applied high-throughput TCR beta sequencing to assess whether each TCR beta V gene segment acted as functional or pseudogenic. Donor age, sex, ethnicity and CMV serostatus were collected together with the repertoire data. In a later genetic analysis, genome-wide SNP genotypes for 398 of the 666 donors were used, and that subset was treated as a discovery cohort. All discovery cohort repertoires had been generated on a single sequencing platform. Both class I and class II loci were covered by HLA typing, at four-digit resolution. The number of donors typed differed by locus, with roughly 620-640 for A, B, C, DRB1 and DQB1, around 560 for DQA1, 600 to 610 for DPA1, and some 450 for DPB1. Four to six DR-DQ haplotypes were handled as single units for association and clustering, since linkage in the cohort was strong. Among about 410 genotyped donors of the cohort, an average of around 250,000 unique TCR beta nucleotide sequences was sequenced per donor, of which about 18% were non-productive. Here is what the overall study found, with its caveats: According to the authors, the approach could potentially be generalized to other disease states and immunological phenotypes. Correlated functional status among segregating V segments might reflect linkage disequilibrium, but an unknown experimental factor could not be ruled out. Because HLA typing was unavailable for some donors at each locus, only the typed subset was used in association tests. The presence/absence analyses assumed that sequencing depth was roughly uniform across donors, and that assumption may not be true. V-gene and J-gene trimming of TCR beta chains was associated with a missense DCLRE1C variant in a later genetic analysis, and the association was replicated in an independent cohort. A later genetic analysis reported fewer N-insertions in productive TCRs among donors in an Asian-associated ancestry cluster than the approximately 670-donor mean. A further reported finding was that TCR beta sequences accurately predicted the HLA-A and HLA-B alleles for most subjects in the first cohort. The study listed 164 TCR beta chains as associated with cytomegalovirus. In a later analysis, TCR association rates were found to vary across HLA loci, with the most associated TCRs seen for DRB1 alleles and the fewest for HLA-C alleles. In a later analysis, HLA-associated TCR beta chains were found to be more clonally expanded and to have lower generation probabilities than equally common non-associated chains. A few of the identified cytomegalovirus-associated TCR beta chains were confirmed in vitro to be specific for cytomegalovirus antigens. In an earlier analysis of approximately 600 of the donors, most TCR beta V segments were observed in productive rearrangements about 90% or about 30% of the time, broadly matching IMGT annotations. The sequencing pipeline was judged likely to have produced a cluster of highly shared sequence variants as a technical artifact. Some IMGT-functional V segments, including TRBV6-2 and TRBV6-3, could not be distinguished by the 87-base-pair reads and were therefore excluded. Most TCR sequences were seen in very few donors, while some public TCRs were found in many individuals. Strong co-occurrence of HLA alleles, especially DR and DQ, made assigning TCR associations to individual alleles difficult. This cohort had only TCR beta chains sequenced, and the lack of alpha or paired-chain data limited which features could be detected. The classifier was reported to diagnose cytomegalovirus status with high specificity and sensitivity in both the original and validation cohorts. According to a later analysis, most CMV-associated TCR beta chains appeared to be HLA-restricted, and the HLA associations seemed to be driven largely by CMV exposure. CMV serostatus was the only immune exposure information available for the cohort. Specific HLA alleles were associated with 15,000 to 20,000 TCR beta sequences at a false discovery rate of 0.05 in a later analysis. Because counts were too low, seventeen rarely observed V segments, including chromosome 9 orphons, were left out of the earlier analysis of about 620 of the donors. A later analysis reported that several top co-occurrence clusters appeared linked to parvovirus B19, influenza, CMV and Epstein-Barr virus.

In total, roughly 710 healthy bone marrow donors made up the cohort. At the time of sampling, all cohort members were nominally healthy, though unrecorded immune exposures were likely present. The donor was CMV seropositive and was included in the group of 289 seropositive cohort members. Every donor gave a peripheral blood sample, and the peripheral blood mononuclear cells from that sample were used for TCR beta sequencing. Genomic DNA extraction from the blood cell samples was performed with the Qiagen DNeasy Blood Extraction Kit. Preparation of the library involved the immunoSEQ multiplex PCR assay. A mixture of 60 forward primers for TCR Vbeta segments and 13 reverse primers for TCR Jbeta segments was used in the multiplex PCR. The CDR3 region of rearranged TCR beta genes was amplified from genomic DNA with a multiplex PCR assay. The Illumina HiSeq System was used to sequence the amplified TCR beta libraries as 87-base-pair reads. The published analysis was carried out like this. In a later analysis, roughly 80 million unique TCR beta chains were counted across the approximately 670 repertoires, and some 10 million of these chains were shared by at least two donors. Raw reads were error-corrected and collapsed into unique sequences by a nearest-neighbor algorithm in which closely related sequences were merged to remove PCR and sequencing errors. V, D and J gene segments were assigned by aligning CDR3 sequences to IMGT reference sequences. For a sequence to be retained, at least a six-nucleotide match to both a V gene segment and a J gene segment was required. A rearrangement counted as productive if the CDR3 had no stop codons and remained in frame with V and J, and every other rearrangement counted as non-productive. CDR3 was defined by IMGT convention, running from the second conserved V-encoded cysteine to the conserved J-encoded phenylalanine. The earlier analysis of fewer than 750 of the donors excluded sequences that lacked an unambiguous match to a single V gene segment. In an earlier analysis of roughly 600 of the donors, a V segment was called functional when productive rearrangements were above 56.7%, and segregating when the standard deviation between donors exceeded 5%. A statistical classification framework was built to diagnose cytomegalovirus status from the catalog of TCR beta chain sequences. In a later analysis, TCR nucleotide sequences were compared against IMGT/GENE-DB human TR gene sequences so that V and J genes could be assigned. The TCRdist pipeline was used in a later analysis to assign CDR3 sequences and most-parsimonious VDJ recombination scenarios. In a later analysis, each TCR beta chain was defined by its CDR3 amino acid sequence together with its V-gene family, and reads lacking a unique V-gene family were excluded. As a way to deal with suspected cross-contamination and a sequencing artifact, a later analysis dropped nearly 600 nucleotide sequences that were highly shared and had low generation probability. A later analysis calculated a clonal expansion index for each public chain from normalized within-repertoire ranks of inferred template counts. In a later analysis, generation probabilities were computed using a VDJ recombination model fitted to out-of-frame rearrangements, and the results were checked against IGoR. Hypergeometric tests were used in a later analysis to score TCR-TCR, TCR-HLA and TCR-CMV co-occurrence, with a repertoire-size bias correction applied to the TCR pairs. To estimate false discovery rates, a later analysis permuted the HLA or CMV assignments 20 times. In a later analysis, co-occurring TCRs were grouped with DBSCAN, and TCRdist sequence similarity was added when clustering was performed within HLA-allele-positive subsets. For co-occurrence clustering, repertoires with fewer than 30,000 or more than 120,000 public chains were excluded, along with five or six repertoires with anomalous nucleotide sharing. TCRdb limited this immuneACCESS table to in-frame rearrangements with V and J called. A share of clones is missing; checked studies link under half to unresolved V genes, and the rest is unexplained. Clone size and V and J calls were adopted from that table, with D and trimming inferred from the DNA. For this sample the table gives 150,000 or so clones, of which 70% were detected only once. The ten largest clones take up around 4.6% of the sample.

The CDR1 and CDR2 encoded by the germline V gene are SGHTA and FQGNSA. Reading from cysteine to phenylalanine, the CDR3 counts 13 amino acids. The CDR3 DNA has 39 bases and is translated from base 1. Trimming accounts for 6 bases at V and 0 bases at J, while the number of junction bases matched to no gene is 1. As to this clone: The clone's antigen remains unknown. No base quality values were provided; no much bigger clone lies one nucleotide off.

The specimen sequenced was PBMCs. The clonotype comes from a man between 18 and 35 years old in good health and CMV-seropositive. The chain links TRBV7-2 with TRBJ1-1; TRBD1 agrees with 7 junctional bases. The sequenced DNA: TGTGCCAGCAGGCAGGGGGTGAACACTGAAGCTTTCTTT. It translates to CASRQGVNTEAFF.